This is a list of T cell receptor beta chains from one sample in a study of cytomegalovirus exposure and HLA in healthy donors. Repertoires were generated with immunoSEQ multiplex PCR, while TCRdb's copy carries only in-frame clones and drops some. The data contain 150,000 to 200,000 clones, approximately 88% of them seen just once; the ten biggest clones take up more than 1%. The specimen sequenced was PBMCs. These receptors came from a boy under 10 years old in good health and CMV-seronegative. CDR3s include the opening cysteine and the closing phenylalanine or tryptophan. The D gene is left open where the match is weak. Some rows have no size entry. The others give once, few or many, or a class for an expanded clone.

CDR3 length,J gene,clone size,V gene,D gene,CDR3 DNA,CDR3 protein
16,TRBJ2-1,NA,TRBV7-3,TRBD2,TGTGCCAGCAGCATTACTAGCGGGAGTTCCTACAATGAGCAGTTCTTC,CASSITSGSSYNEQFF
14,TRBJ2-2,NA,TRBV18,NA,TGTGCCAGCTCACCAGAGGGTACAACCGGGGAGCTGTTTTTT,CASSPEGTTGELFF
11,TRBJ2-5,NA,TRBV20-1,NA,TGCAGTGCTCGGCAGGGGGGGACCCAGTACTTC,CSARQGGTQYF
15,TRBJ2-3,NA,TRBV6-4,TRBD2,TGTGCCAGCAGCCCGACTAGCGGGGGGACAGATACGCAGTATTTT,CASSPTSGGTDTQYF
14,TRBJ1-2,NA,TRBV6-5,TRBD1,TGTGCCAGCTCCGGGACAGGGGGTAACTATGGCTACACCTTC,CASSGTGGNYGYTF
16,TRBJ2-7,few,TRBV25-1,TRBD2,TGTGCCAGCAGTGAGACCCCCTCTAGCGGGAACTACGAGCAGTACTTC,CASSETPSSGNYEQYF
18,TRBJ2-3,NA,TRBV4-2,TRBD2,TGTGCCAGCAGCCAGTCCCCTGGACTAGCGGGGGTTTTGGATACGCAGTATTTT,CASSQSPGLAGVLDTQYF
17,TRBJ2-6,NA,TRBV19,NA,TGTGCCAGTAGTCCTCTAACAGGCGGCTCTGGGGCCAACGTCCTGACTTTC,CASSPLTGGSGANVLTF
20,TRBJ2-1,NA,TRBV5-1,TRBD2,TGCGCCAGCAGCCTAGGACTAGCGGGAGGGCCCGGTTTGCCGTACAATGAGCAGTTCTTC,CASSLGLAGGPGLPYNEQFF
14,TRBJ2-3,NA,TRBV19,TRBD2,TGTGCCAGTAGTATAACCGGGACTACCGATACGCAGTATTTT,CASSITGTTDTQYF
15,TRBJ2-1,once,TRBV6-5,TRBD2,TGTGCCAGCAGTTACTCCGGACTAGCAGTCAATGAGCAGTTCTTC,CASSYSGLAVNEQFF
13,TRBJ1-2,NA,TRBV29-1,NA,TGCAGCGTTGGGGGGGGAGGGCCTAGTGGCTACACCTTC,CSVGGGGPSGYTF
16,TRBJ2-5,NA,TRBV5-6,NA,TGTGCCAGCGGATCCAGTGGAGGGGAGGTGGGAGAGACCCAGTACTTC,CASGSSGGEVGETQYF
13,TRBJ2-3,NA,TRBV29-1,NA,TGCAGCGTTGGGGGCAAGGTCACAGATACGCAGTATTTT,CSVGGKVTDTQYF
17,TRBJ2-2,NA,TRBV29-1,TRBD2,TGCAGCGCCGGGGGGACTAGCGGGGGTTTGGGCACCGGGGAGCTGTTTTTT,CSAGGTSGGLGTGELFF
15,TRBJ1-5,NA,TRBV19,NA,TGTGCCAGTAGCGCGAGACAGGCCAGCAATCAGCCCCAGCATTTT,CASSARQASNQPQHF
17,TRBJ1-5,NA,TRBV27,TRBD1,TGTGCCAGCAGTTTAGCCCCCACAGGGGCGGGATATCAGCCCCAGCATTTT,CASSLAPTGAGYQPQHF
16,TRBJ2-3,NA,TRBV9,TRBD2,TGTGCCAGCAGCGATTATAGCGGGGGTACGGCAGATACGCAGTATTTT,CASSDYSGGTADTQYF
11,TRBJ2-3,once,TRBV5-6,NA,TGTGCCAGCAGCTTGGCGGATACGCAGTATTTT,CASSLADTQYF
16,TRBJ2-3,NA,TRBV5-1,TRBD2,TGCGCCAGCAGATGGACTAGCGGGGTGGAGACAGATACGCAGTATTTT,CASRWTSGVETDTQYF
16,TRBJ2-2,NA,TRBV7-9,NA,TGTGCCAGCAGCTTAGCTTCTATCGGGGAAACCGGGGAGCTGTTTTTT,CASSLASIGETGELFF
19,TRBJ2-7,NA,TRBV19,TRBD1,TGTGCCAGTAGTCCCATAGGGCGTCTCGGGGACAGGGGATCAAACGAGCAGTACTTC,CASSPIGRLGDRGSNEQYF
16,TRBJ1-6,NA,TRBV5-6,TRBD1,TGTGCCAGCAGTAGGGACAGGGGAAGCTATAATTCACCCCTCCACTTT,CASSRDRGSYNSPLHF
13,TRBJ1-5,NA,TRBV27,NA,TGTGCCAGCAGTTGGGGCATTTATCAGCCCCAGCATTTT,CASSWGIYQPQHF
16,TRBJ1-2,NA,TRBV4-3,NA,TGCGCCAGCAGCCAAGATCGCAAAGGGGCTAACTATGGCTACACCTTC,CASSQDRKGANYGYTF